Listed here are 5 T cell receptor beta chains from one sample, sequenced in a study of OX40 agonist ivuxolimab in advanced cancers. TCRdb's copy holds only in-frame clones and misses some; the assay was immunoSEQ multiplex PCR. The sample lists 50,000 or so clones, 90% to 95% occurring once. The material was CD4+ or CD8+ T cells sorted from blood, obtained in a trial of the OX40 agonist ivuxolimab. These receptor sequences come from an adult with an advanced solid tumor such as melanoma, head and neck, liver or kidney cancer.

The chain links TRBV19 to TRBJ2-4; the match to TRBD2 covers 12 bases. In germline, CDR1 is LNHDA, CDR2 SQIVND (reference sequence). V lost 3 bases to trimming and J lost 0 bases; unmatched junction nucleotides: 6. The CDR3 loop spans 18 amino acids. In DNA, the CDR3 is TGTGCCAGTAGTATCGGACTAGCGGGGACCCTAGCCAAAAACATTCAGTACTTC. Translation gives CASSIGLAGTLAKNIQYF.

This clone has more than one count but fewer than ten. The gene calls are TRBV10-3 and TRBJ1-5; D gene ambiguous. V gave up 7 bases and J gave up 0 bases, with 10 bases separating them. There are 14 residues in the CDR3. The germline gives CDR1 ENHRY, CDR2 SYGVKD. The chain's CDR3 is CAITQSYSNQPQHF. DNA of the CDR3: TGTGCCATCACCCAGAGTTATAGCAATCAGCCCCAGCATTTT.

The chain joins TRBV9 to TRBJ1-5; D is unresolved. V was pared by 0 bases and J by 6 bases, with 7 bases between. This CDR3 region has 13 residues. Germline V gene lookup returns CDR1 SGDLS and CDR2 YYNGEE. The CDR3 DNA sequence: TGTGCCAGCAGCGTAGACCCGGGTCAGCCCCAGCATTTT. The encoded protein is CASSVDPGQPQHF.

The chain combines TRBV18 with TRBJ1-2; 9 bases match TRBD1. V dropped 5 bases and J dropped 8; count of bases not matched to a gene: 9. Germline V gene sequence: CDR1 KGHSH, CDR2 LQKENI. This CDR3 is 14 amino acids long. In DNA form, the CDR3 reads TGTGCCAGCTCATCGGACAGGGGCGTTTTGGGCTACACCTTC. Protein sequence: CASSSDRGVLGYTF.

This sequence joins TRBV6-6 and TRBJ2-4; a weak D match, TRBD1 (6 bases). The germline V gene has CDR1 MNHNY and CDR2 SVGAGI (reference sequence). V shed 6 bases and J shed 5 bases, with 17 bases lying between them. This CDR3 is built from 15 residues. The CDR3 DNA is TGTGCCAGCAGACCTGTTAGGGGGTGGGAAAACATTCAGTACTTC. Protein product: CASRPVRGWENIQYF.